This T cell receptor beta chain was profiled in a study of blood T cell repertoires in COVID-19. Across the study: Researchers got acute and convalescent COVID-19 samples from the United States, Italy and Spain. From T cells, B-cell-depleted T cells, or PBMCs came the material, which was cDNA or gDNA.

Germline V lookup: CDR1 SNHLY, CDR2 FYNNEI. The CDR3 contains 16 residues. The V gene lost 6 bases and the J gene lost 1 base, with 15 bases spanning the gap. Study processing details: Counts of nucleated cells, estimated from reference gene primer amplification, were obtained. TCRdb's copy holds only in-frame clones and misses some; the assay was immunoSEQ multiplex PCR. The V and J calls and clone size are taken from that table; D and trimming were inferred from the DNA. The data contain under 250,000 clones, around nine tenths of them singletons. The receptor's source is a man in his 60s who had recovered from COVID-19. Sequencing input: peripheral blood. This chain uses TRBV2 with TRBJ2-2; D might be TRBD1 (5 bases). CDR3 sequence: CASSPRDTGNTGELFF. The DNA of the CDR3 is TGTGCCAGCAGCCCCAGGGATACCGGGAACACCGGGGAGCTGTTTTTT. Complete variable domain (other parts from reference TRBV2 and TRBJ2-2): EPEVTQTPSHQVTQMGQEVILRCVPISNHLYFYWYRQILGQKVEFLVSFYNNEISEKSEIFDDQFSVERPDGSNFTLKIRSTKLEDSAMYFCASSPRDTGNTGELFFGEGSRLTVL.